This entry describes one T cell receptor beta chain. After removal of 4 bases from V and 2 bases from J, the junction contained 4 bases not matched to a gene. There are 15 residues in the CDR3. Germline-derived CDR1 and CDR2 are KGHDR and SFDVKD. This entry comes from a study of blood T cell repertoires in COVID-19. Produced via immunoSEQ multiplex PCR; TCRdb's table is partial and in-frame only. Among some 200,000 clones listed, around 80% were seen once. The genes are TRBV24-1 and TRBJ1-5, with TRBD1 matching 7 bases. This clonotype was obtained from a human donor with acute or convalescent COVID-19. The donor label of this sample is uncertain. Input material: peripheral blood. CDR3 protein: CATSDRGDGNQPQHF. CDR3 sequence (DNA): TGTGCCACCAGTGACAGGGGGGACGGCAATCAGCCCCAGCATTTT.